This TCR beta chain was sequenced for a study of blood T cells in healthy people across ages. General observations from the study: It was held that diversity estimates obtained from one million T cells represented underestimates. Relative to aged donors, long-lived donors carried more naive CD4+ cells and displayed higher diversity.

V dropped 4 bases and J dropped 7; count of bases not matched to a gene: 11. The germline V gene has CDR1 SGHRS and CDR2 YFSETQ. CDR3 size: 15 residues. Regarding this clonotype: The antigen remains unidentified.

It was with a sample-barcoded 5' primer and a J-beta primer mix that a second PCR of roughly 7 to 12 cycles was run. One entry per CDR3 protein, called by TCRdb with MiXCR from the 5' RACE reads. Among approximately 810,000 distinct CDR3 sequences listed, around 36% were seen once. This TCR was sampled from a man aged 18 to 29 in good health. The J gene is TRBJ1-2, the V gene TRBV5-1; TRBD1 matches at 9 bases. The sequenced sample consisted of blood. The CDR3 here is CASSPPGQGVCGYTF. The CDR3 DNA follows: TGCGCCAGCAGCCCTCCGGGACAGGGAGTCTGTGGCTACACCTTC.